This TCR beta chain was recorded in a study of blood T cells in healthy people across ages. Study-level findings and limits: With donor CMV status unknown, expanded clonotype changes were possibly confounded. The unsorted PBMCs prevented any conclusive comparison of naive versus antigen-experienced cells.

Primers used in a second PCR of roughly 6 to 12 cycles were a sample-barcoded 5' primer and a J-beta primer mix. Sequencing yielded, for each sample, at least 3 million paired-end reads carrying CDR3. TCRdb redid the calling of the 5' RACE reads with MiXCR, one entry per CDR3 protein. The sample includes approximately 600,000 distinct CDR3 sequences, under 70% of them seen just once. Details on this clonotype: Its antigen is unknown.

Investigators took about 10 milliliters of peripheral blood from every donor. The sample comprised blood. The receptor was derived from a man aged 55 to 69 in good health.

CDR3 residues: CASRRRSNYGYTF. CDR3 nucleotides: TGTGCCAGCAGGAGGAGGAGTAACTATGGCTACACCTTC. This chain joins TRBV14 and TRBJ1-2; D ambiguous. There are 13 residues in the CDR3. The ends were cut back, 6 bases at V and 1 base at J, with 9 bases in the middle. Germline CDR1 is SGHDN and CDR2 is FVKESK.